The 32 T cell receptor beta chains presented below share a single source sample, sequenced in a study of blood T cell repertoires in COVID-19. Libraries were prepared by immunoSEQ multiplex PCR; TCRdb keeps only in-frame clonotypes and omits some of them. The repertoire consists of hundreds of thousands of clones, with approximately 85% occurring once and the leading ten covering approximately 9.6%. The material sequenced was PBMCs or T cells enriched from blood (not recorded which). These receptors originate from a woman aged 45-59 years with acute COVID-19.

The chain carries TRBV6-1 and TRBJ2-5; 8 bases are a match to TRBD1. CDR1 MNHNS and CDR2 SASEGT come from the germline V gene. V dropped 1 base and J dropped 7; count of bases not matched to a gene: 5. This CDR3 is built from 14 residues. The CDR3 bases are TGTGCCAGCAGTGAAGGACAGGGGATAGGGACCCAGTACTTC. It translates to CASSEGQGIGTQYF.

The chain joins TRBV7-2 to TRBJ2-2; a weak D match, TRBD2 (6 bases). The V gene lost 5 bases and the J gene lost 4 bases, with 17 bases spanning the gap. This CDR3 is built from 16 residues. CDR1 SGHTA and CDR2 FQGNSA come from the germline V gene. The CDR3 region is CASSQVAVGGTGELFF. CDR3 nucleotide sequence: TGTGCCAGCAGCCAAGTAGCTGTGGGGGGCACCGGGGAGCTGTTTTTT.

The genes are TRBV4-3 and TRBJ1-2; TRBD1 matches at 8 bases. This CDR3 contains 17 residues. Germline values: CDR1 LGHNA, CDR2 YSLEER. V trimming: 2 bases; J trimming: 7 bases; junction bases outside the gene matches: 15. CDR3 in amino acids: CASSQSQRRGQGGGYTF. CDR3 nucleotide sequence: TGCGCCAGCAGCCAAAGTCAACGCAGGGGGCAAGGAGGTGGCTACACCTTC.

The genes are TRBV19 and TRBJ1-5; TRBD1 might be the D (5 bases). V was trimmed by 3 bases and J by 1 base, leaving 10 bases between them. Germline CDR1 LNHDA, CDR2 SQIVND (reference sequence). The CDR3 extends over 15 amino acids. CDR3 residues: CASSMGQLSNQPQHF. Here the CDR3 DNA reads TGTGCCAGTAGTATGGGGCAGCTGAGCAATCAGCCCCAGCATTTT.

V gene TRBV30 combines with J gene TRBJ1-5, with D perhaps matching TRBD1 (6 bases). V lost 5 bases and J lost 7, with 15 bases in between. Germline values: CDR1 GTSNPN, CDR2 SVGIG (reference sequence). The CDR3 covers 13 residues. CDR3 nucleotide sequence: TGTGCCTGGGGGCGGGGGGCAGAGCAGCCCCAGCATTTT. Amino acid sequence: CAWGRGAEQPQHF.

The rearrangement joins TRBV27 to TRBJ1-1; D call uncertain. The CDR3 runs to 14 residues. The germline V and J ends were trimmed by 2 bases and 0 bases, with 7 bases remaining between them. Germline CDR1 and CDR2: MNHEY and SMNVEV (reference sequence). CDR3 nucleotide sequence: TGTGCCAGCAGTTTACAGGCTATGAACACTGAAGCTTTCTTT. Encoded protein: CASSLQAMNTEAFF.

The rearrangement uses TRBV5-4 and TRBJ1-2; TRBD1 might be the D (5 bases). The CDR3 loop spans 14 amino acids. V dropped 0 bases and J dropped 5 bases, with 11 bases sitting between them. Germline CDR1 is SGHNT and CDR2 is YYREEE (reference sequence). CDR3: CASSLGGEVYGYTF. In DNA form, the CDR3 reads TGTGCCAGCAGCTTGGGGGGCGAGGTGTATGGCTACACCTTC.

This chain links TRBV7-5 with TRBJ2-7; the table's D call, TRBD2, was not checked against the DNA. TRBV7-5 is a listed pseudogene. This CDR3 has 15 amino acids. CDR3 bases: TGTGCCAGAAGCACTACTAGCGTGAGCTCCTACGAGCAGTACTTC. This codes for CARSTTSVSSYEQYF.

This chain uses TRBV2 with TRBJ2-5, with no clear D. Germline CDR1 and CDR2: SNHLY and FYNNEI. This CDR3 has 11 residues. V dropped 7 bases and J dropped 5 bases, with 8 bases sitting between them. CDR3 bases: TGTGCCAGCAAATTCGGGGAGACCCAGTACTTC. Its translation: CASKFGETQYF.

Turning to this clone: This sample includes further DNA sequences coding for the same CDR3. The chain combines TRBV7-9 with TRBJ1-2; D perhaps matches TRBD1 (6 bases). Trimming stripped 1 base from V and 3 bases from J, with 6 bases between. Germline-derived CDR1 and CDR2 are SEHNR and FQNEAQ (reference sequence). The CDR3 extends over 13 amino acids. The CDR3 spells CASSLDRDYGYTF. The CDR3 DNA is TGTGCCAGCAGCTTAGACAGGGACTATGGCTACACCTTC.

The rearrangement uses TRBV5-1 and TRBJ2-1, with 8 positions matching TRBD2. This CDR3 is 14 amino acids long. The ends lost 7 bases at V and 6 bases at J; junction bases unmatched: 9. Germline CDR1 is SGHRS and CDR2 is YFSETQ. CDR3 sequence: CASWNGGAGNEQFF. Here the CDR3 DNA reads TGCGCCAGCTGGAACGGGGGGGCCGGCAATGAGCAGTTCTTC. The variable domain in full, with the rest retrieved from reference TRBV5-1 and TRBJ2-1, is KAGVTQTPRYLIKTRGQQVTLSCSPISGHRSVSWYQQTPGQGLQFLFEYFSETQRNKGNFPGRFSGRQFSNSRSEMNVSTLELGDSALYLCASWNGGAGNEQFFGPGTRLTVL.

The genes are TRBV7-2 and TRBJ2-3, with D possibly matching TRBD1 (5 bases). CDR3 length: 14 amino acids. V gave up 1 base and J gave up 4 bases, with 9 bases separating them. Germline V lookup: CDR1 SGHTA, CDR2 FQGNSA. The CDR3 bases are TGTGCCAGCAGCTTAGGGGGCCCCCCAGATACGCAGTATTTT. Its protein is CASSLGGPPDTQYF.

This chain joins TRBV11-3 and TRBJ2-3; TRBD1 aligns across 7 bases. CDR1 and CDR2 from the germline V gene are SGHNT and YENEEA. Losses at the gene ends were 5 bases for V and 7 bases for J; bases not matched to a gene: 9. The CDR3 is 14 amino acids. CDR3 loop: CASSQTKGANTQYF. The CDR3 DNA reads TGTGCCAGCAGCCAGACTAAGGGGGCAAATACGCAGTATTTT.

The rearrangement joins TRBV18 to TRBJ1-1, with TRBD1 identical over 7 bases. This CDR3 comprises 13 residues. CDR1 KGHSH and CDR2 LQKENI come from the germline V gene. V was clipped by 3 bases and J by 10 bases; unmatched bases: 8. CDR3 bases: TGTGCCAGCTCACCCGCCGGGACAGAAGGAGCTTTCTTT. This gives the protein CASSPAGTEGAFF.

The gene calls are TRBV27 and TRBJ2-7; perhaps TRBD2 as D (5 bases). This CDR3 has 15 residues. V lost 2 bases to trimming and J lost 9 bases, with 20 bases between them. In germline, CDR1 is MNHEY, CDR2 SMNVEV (reference sequence). The DNA for the CDR3 is TGTGCCAGCAGTTTAGGCGCGGCAGGTAATCGGGGGCAGTACTTC. Encoded protein: CASSLGAAGNRGQYF.

On this clone itself: This CDR3 is also generated by other DNA sequences in the sample. This chain uses TRBV18 with TRBJ1-1; D ambiguous. The CDR3 covers 13 residues. V lost 6 bases, J lost 1 base, and 9 bases lay in between. Germline CDR1 KGHSH, CDR2 LQKENI. The CDR3 loop reads CASSPSGNTEAFF. The CDR3, as DNA: TGTGCCAGCTCCCCCTCCGGGAACACTGAAGCTTTCTTT. The full variable domain, with the rest looked up from reference TRBV18 and TRBJ1-1, is NAGVMQNPRHLVRRRGQEARLRCSPMKGHSHVYWYRQLPEEGLKFMVYLQKENIIDESGMPKERFSAEFPKEGPSILRIQQVVRGDSAAYFCASSPSGNTEAFFGQGTRLTVV.

V usage is TRBV4-2 and J usage is TRBJ2-6; D possibly corresponds to TRBD2 (6 bases). V was cut by 0 bases and J by 4 bases, with 16 bases left in between. The CDR3 is made up of 18 amino acids. Germline V gives CDR1 LGHNA, CDR2 YNFKEQ. CDR3 residues: CASSQDRGGGSGANVLTF. The CDR3 DNA reads as TGTGCCAGCAGCCAAGATCGTGGAGGAGGGTCCGGGGCCAACGTCCTGACTTTC.

This sequence joins TRBV23-1 and TRBJ2-5; D is perhaps TRBD1 (6 bases). TRBV23-1 is filed as an ORF, its function uncertain. V dropped 4 bases and J dropped 9 bases, with 15 bases sitting between them. This CDR3 has 13 residues. The CDR3 reads CASSPDRKGAQYF. As DNA, the CDR3 is TGCGCCAGCAGTCCGGACAGAAAAGGGGCCCAGTACTTC.

J is TRBJ2-5 and V is TRBV27, with 7 positions matching TRBD1. This CDR3 has 14 residues. Germline-derived CDR1 and CDR2 are MNHEY and SMNVEV (reference sequence). The J segment lost 5 bases and the V segment lost 1 base, leaving 4 bases of the junction unmatched. The CDR3 coding sequence is TGTGCCAGCAGTTTATACAGGGGCGGGGAGACCCAGTACTTC. Its protein is CASSLYRGGETQYF.

The chain recombines TRBV2 with TRBJ2-1; TRBD1 matches at 9 bases. Per germline, CDR1 SNHLY and CDR2 FYNNEI. Trimming removed 6 bases from V and 12 bases from J; junction bases left unmatched: 12. This CDR3 spans 14 amino acids. CDR3 nucleotide sequence: TGTGCCAGCAGAATCGGGACAGGGTTCGGTGGGCAGTTCTTC. Protein sequence: CASRIGTGFGGQFF. Drawing the rest from reference TRBV2 and TRBJ2-1, the complete variable domain is EPEVTQTPSHQVTQMGQEVILRCVPISNHLYFYWYRQILGQKVEFLVSFYNNEISEKSEIFDDQFSVERPDGSNFTLKIRSTKLEDSAMYFCASRIGTGFGGQFFGPGTRLTVL.

The chain has TRBV10-3 and TRBJ2-7; 8 bases agree with TRBD1. Germline CDR1 is ENHRY and CDR2 is SYGVKD. V was pared by 3 bases and J by 2 bases, with 3 bases of the junction left unmatched. The CDR3 covers 14 residues. CDR3 protein: CAISDGQGAYEQYF. The CDR3 coding sequence is TGTGCCATCAGTGACGGACAGGGAGCCTACGAGCAGTACTTC.

The chain uses TRBV30 and TRBJ1-1, with D perhaps TRBD1 (6 bases). From germline, CDR1 is GTSNPN and CDR2 SVGIG (reference sequence). The V end lost 5 bases, the J end lost 1 base, and 14 bases lay between the germline ends. CDR3 length: 14 residues. Here the CDR3 DNA reads TGTGCCTGGGGTGACAGGACTCAGAACACTGAAGCTTTCTTT. Encoded protein: CAWGDRTQNTEAFF.

There are a few counts of this clone. The chain carries TRBV7-8 and TRBJ2-5, with D unresolved. The CDR3 spans 10 residues. V was clipped by 4 bases and J by 6 bases, with 3 bases between them. CDR1 SGHVS and CDR2 FQNEAQ come from the germline V gene. Written as DNA, the CDR3 is TGTGCCAGCAGCTCAAAGACCCAGTACTTC. Amino acids: CASSSKTQYF.

This chain connects TRBV7-3 to TRBJ1-3, with 11 bases matching TRBD1. The CDR3 sequence is 17 residues long. Germline CDR1 reads SGHTA; CDR2 reads FQGTGA. With V trimmed by 4 bases and J by 2 bases, 7 bases remained unmatched. CDR3 protein: CASSSTRDRGTGNTIYF. The CDR3 bases are TGTGCCAGCAGCTCGACTCGGGACAGGGGGACTGGAAACACCATATATTTT. The variable domain in full, with the rest retrieved from reference TRBV7-3 and TRBJ1-3, is GAGVSQTPSNKVTEKGKYVELRCDPISGHTALYWYRQSLGQGPEFLIYFQGTGAADDSGLPNDRFFAVRPEGSVSTLKIQRTERGDSAVYLCASSSTRDRGTGNTIYFGEGSWLTVV.

The V and J genes are TRBV19 and TRBJ2-7; D might be TRBD1 (6 bases). V gave up 4 bases and J gave up 3 bases, with 13 bases separating them. This CDR3 is built from 14 residues. CDR1 and CDR2 from the germline V gene are LNHDA and SQIVND (reference sequence). The CDR3 sequence is CASSTPGQLYEQYF. The CDR3 nucleotides read TGTGCCAGTAGTACCCCGGGACAACTCTACGAGCAGTACTTC.

The rearrangement uses TRBV7-7 and TRBJ2-5; 9 nucleotides line up with TRBD1. V dropped 5 bases and J dropped 5; count of bases not matched to a gene: 6. Germline lookup yields CDR1 SSHAT and CDR2 FNYEAQ (reference sequence). This CDR3 has 14 amino acids. In DNA, the CDR3 is TGTGCCAGCAGCCCGGGACAGGGCAAGGAGACCCAGTACTTC. Translation: CASSPGQGKETQYF.

Here the CDR3 DNA reads TGTGCCAGCAGCCCCAGGGGAGACAGGGGAGTAAAACTTGCGCGTGGGGAGCTGTTTTTT. This translates into CASSPRGDRGVKLARGELFF. The V gene is TRBV3-1 (or the pseudogene TRBV3-2), the J gene TRBJ2-2; 8 nucleotides line up with TRBD1. CDR3 length equals 20 residues. The germline V gene encodes CDR1 LGHDT and CDR2 YNNKEL (reference sequence). Losses at the gene ends were 4 bases for V and 8 bases for J; bases not matched to a gene: 24.

The genes are TRBV11-2 and TRBJ2-1; perhaps TRBD1 as D (6 bases). This CDR3 contains 15 residues. CDR1 is SGHAT, CDR2 FQNNGV, per germline. V was cut by 1 base and J by 7 bases, with 14 bases left in between. The CDR3 DNA reads TGTGCCAGCAGCTTAGGGGCTGGACAGTTTAATGAGCAGTTCTTC. Residues: CASSLGAGQFNEQFF. Supplemented by reference TRBV11-2 and TRBJ2-1, the full variable domain reads EAGVAQSPRYKIIEKRQSVAFWCNPISGHATLYWYQQILGQGPKLLIQFQNNGVVDDSQLPKDRFSAERLKGVDSTLKIQPAKLEDSAVYLCASSLGAGQFNEQFFGPGTRLTVL.

The rearrangement links TRBV9 to TRBJ1-3; 8 positions match TRBD1. CDR3 length: 15 residues. The V and J ends lost 7 bases and 6 bases, in that order; junction bases with no gene match: 12. Looked up from germline, CDR1 is SGDLS and CDR2 is YYNGEE. CDR3 loop: CASAPGQGKINTIYF. In DNA form, the CDR3 reads TGTGCCAGCGCCCCCGGACAGGGAAAGATAAACACCATATATTTT.

The CDR3 sequence is CASSARDIRTNYGYTF. The CDR3 DNA follows: TGTGCCAGTAGCGCCAGGGACATAAGAACTAACTATGGCTACACCTTC. The chain recombines TRBV19 with TRBJ1-2; possible D gene TRBD1, 6 bases. Germline V gene sequence: CDR1 LNHDA, CDR2 SQIVND (reference sequence). Trimming shortened V by 6 bases and J by 0 bases, and 17 bases separated the two germline ends. The CDR3 runs 16 residues.

V is TRBV10-3 and J is TRBJ2-1; 9 positions agree with TRBD2. Germline CDR1 ENHRY, CDR2 SYGVKD. The CDR3 contains 15 residues. V lost 0 bases to trimming and J lost 10 bases; unmatched junction nucleotides: 7. The CDR3 sequence: CAISESRGGAGEQFF. The CDR3 DNA follows: TGTGCCATCAGTGAGTCACGCGGGGGGGCCGGGGAGCAGTTCTTC.

The genes are TRBV7-6 and TRBJ2-2; 10 nucleotides agree with TRBD2. Losses at the gene ends were 0 bases for V and 7 bases for J; bases not matched to a gene: 5. The CDR3 runs 16 residues. CDR1 is SGHVS, CDR2 FNYEAQ, per germline. CDR3 sequence (DNA): TGTGCCAGCAGCTTAGCAAAGCGGGGGGGCAACGGGGAGCTGTTTTTT. Residues: CASSLAKRGGNGELFF.